These 13 T cell receptor beta chains were sequenced from one sample in a study of T cells expressing NK-cell markers. TCRdb reprocessed the 5' RACE reads, with one entry per CDR3 protein and no DNA. Recorded for this sample: about 440,000 distinct CDR3 sequences. Sequenced sample: blood T cells: a sorted CD56 or NKG2C T cell subset, CD4+ or CD8+ T cells, or bulk PBMC T cells (not recorded which). The receptors shown here come from a woman between 18 and 70 years old in good health.

This chain connects TRBV5-5 to TRBJ2-2. The CDR3 spans 15 residues. Germline lookup yields CDR1 SGHKS and CDR2 YYEKEE (reference sequence). CDR3 amino acids: CASSPQISLSGELFF.

The rearrangement uses TRBV30 and TRBJ1-2. The V gene's germline CDR1 is GTSNPN and CDR2 SVGIG (reference sequence). This CDR3 comprises 12 residues. The chain's CDR3 is CAWGPVLGGYTF.

The rearrangement joins TRBV5-1 to TRBJ2-1. Germline V lookup: CDR1 SGHRS, CDR2 YFSETQ. CDR3 size: 12 residues. The CDR3 here is CAGSLSGDEQFF.

The V call is TRBV12-2, the J call TRBJ1-1; with no DNA, the TCRdb D assignment of TRBD1 cannot be verified. TRBV12-2 is designated a pseudogene. The CDR3 has 18 amino acids. CDR3 in amino acids: CASRTMTGRCGFVTEAFF.

The gene calls are TRBV27 and TRBJ2-7. The CDR3 extends over 13 amino acids. The germline V gene has CDR1 MNHEY and CDR2 SMNVEV (reference sequence). CDR3 sequence: CASSLSDSYEQYF.

The gene calls are TRBV29-1 and TRBJ2-7; with no DNA, the TCRdb D assignment of TRBD1 cannot be verified. This CDR3 is 12 amino acids long. Germline V gene sequence: CDR1 SQVTM, CDR2 ANQGSEA. CDR3: CSGGQGWAEQYF.

The gene calls are TRBV7-8 and TRBJ2-5. The CDR3 is 13 residues long. The germline V gene has CDR1 SGHVS and CDR2 FQNEAQ. The CDR3 reads CASSFSGWETQYF.

The chain recombines TRBV7-3 with TRBJ2-3; TCRdb proposes TRBD2, but this gene call is untestable without DNA. This CDR3 is 15 amino acids long. Germline V gives CDR1 SGHTA, CDR2 FQGTGA. This CDR3 reads CASSLLAGRTDTQYF.

The chain uses TRBV9 and TRBJ2-5; TCRdb's D call, TRBD1, is unchecked because there is no DNA. CDR1 SGDLS and CDR2 YYNGEE come from the germline V gene. CDR3 length: 14 residues. The CDR3 region is CASSSTGLQETQYF. The full variable domain, with the rest looked up from reference TRBV9 and TRBJ2-5, is DSGVTQTPKHLITATGQRVTLRCSPRSGDLSVYWYQQSLDQGLQFLIQYYNGEERAKGNILERFSAQQFPDLHSELNLSSLELGDSALYFCASSSTGLQETQYFGPGTRLLVL.

The V and J genes are TRBV7-2 and TRBJ1-1; without DNA, the TCRdb call of TRBD1 cannot be checked. There are 14 residues in the CDR3. Germline CDR1 and CDR2: SGHTA and FQGNSA. The CDR3 spells CASSGGRMNTEAFF.

The genes are TRBV20-1 and TRBJ1-3. Germline lookup yields CDR1 DFQATT and CDR2 SNEGSKA (reference sequence). CDR3 size: 15 residues. CDR3 sequence: CSAREGSNSGNTIYF.

V is TRBV7-3 and J is TRBJ2-3. Germline V CDR1 and CDR2: SGHTA, FQGTGA. CDR3 length: 14 amino acids. The CDR3 sequence is CASSLGYSTDTQYF.

The chain has TRBV6-1 and TRBJ1-2. The germline V gene has CDR1 MNHNS and CDR2 SASEGT. The CDR3 is 14 residues long. The chain's CDR3 is CASRSGGVVYGYTF.